What follows describes a single T cell receptor beta chain. A much larger clone differs by one base, so this may be a read error. The conserved phenylalanine or tryptophan normally closing the CDR3 is absent here, so this likely arose from a read error. Combining a sample-barcoded 5' primer with a J-beta primer mix, a second PCR ran for roughly 6 to 12 cycles. TCRdb ran MiXCR on the 5' RACE reads and lists one entry per CDR3 protein. This table holds 800,000 to 950,000 distinct CDR3 sequences, just under 30% found once. This record belongs to a study of blood T cells in healthy people across ages. Trimming took 1 base from V and 5 from J, leaving 11 bases between them. The CDR3 consists of 14 residues. The same sample was also studied in work on T cells of mothers and their children.

Sequencing was done on a sample of blood. This sequence joins TRBV12-3 or TRBV12-4 and TRBJ1-2; D gene ambiguous. This clonotype was sampled from a woman in her thirties or forties in good health. CDR3 region: CASSLVSSWYGYTC. DNA of the CDR3: TGTGCCAGCAGTTTAGTGTCTTCATGGTATGGCTACACCTGC.